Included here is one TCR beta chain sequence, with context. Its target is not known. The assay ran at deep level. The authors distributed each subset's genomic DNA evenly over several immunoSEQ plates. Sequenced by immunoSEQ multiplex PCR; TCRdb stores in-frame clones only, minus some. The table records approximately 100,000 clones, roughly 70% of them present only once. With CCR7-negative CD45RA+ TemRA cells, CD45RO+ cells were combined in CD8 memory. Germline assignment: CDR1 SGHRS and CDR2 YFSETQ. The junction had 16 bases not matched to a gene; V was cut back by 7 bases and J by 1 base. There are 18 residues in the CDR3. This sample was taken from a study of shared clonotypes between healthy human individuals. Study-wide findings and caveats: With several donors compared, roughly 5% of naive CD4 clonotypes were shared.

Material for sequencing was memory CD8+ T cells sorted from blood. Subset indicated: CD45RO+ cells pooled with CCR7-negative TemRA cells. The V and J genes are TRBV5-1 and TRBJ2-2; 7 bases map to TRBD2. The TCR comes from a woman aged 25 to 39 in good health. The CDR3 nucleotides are TGCGCCAGCGACAAACAACCAACGGGACTAAAGAACACCGGGGAGCTGTTTTTT. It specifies CASDKQPTGLKNTGELFF.